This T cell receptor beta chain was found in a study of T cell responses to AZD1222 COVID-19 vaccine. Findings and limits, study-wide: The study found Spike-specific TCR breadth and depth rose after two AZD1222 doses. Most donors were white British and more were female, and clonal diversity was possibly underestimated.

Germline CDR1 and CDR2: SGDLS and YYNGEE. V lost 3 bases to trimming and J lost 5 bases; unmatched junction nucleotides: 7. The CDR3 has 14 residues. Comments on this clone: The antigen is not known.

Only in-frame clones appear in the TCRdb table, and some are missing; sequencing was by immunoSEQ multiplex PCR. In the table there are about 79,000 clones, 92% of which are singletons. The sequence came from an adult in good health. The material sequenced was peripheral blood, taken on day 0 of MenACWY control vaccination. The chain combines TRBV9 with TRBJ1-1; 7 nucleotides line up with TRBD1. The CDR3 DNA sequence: TGTGCCAGCAGCGGGGTGACAGGGCGAACTGAAGCTTTCTTT. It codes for CASSGVTGRTEAFF.